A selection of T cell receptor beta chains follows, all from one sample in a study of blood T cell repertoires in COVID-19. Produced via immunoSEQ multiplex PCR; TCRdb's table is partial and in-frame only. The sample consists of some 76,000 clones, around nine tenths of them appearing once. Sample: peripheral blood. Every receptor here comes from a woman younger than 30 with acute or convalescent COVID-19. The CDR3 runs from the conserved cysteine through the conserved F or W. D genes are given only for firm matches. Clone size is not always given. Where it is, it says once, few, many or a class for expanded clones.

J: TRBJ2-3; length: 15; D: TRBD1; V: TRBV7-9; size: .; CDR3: CASSSSTGFTDTQYF; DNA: TGTGCCAGCAGCTCATCGACAGGGTTCACAGATACGCAGTATTTT
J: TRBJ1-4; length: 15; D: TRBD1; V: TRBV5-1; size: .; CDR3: CASSLAGQGAKKLFF; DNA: TGCGCCAGCAGCTTAGCGGGACAGGGGGCGAAAAAACTGTTTTTT
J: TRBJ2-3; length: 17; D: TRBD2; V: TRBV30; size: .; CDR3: CAWTPLGLAGGADTQYF; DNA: TGTGCCTGGACCCCCCTTGGTCTAGCGGGGGGGGCAGATACGCAGTATTTT
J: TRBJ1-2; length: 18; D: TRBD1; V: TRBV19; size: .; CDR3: CASHSGTGALGSNYGYTF; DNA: TGTGCCAGTCATTCCGGGACAGGGGCCCTCGGGTCTAACTATGGCTACACCTTC
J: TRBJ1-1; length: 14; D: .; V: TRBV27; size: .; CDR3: CASSLRGWGTEAFF; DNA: TGTGCCAGCAGTTTACGGGGTTGGGGCACTGAAGCTTTCTTT
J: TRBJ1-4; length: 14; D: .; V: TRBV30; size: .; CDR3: CAWSVGGGDEKLFF; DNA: TGTGCCTGGAGTGTAGGCGGGGGGGATGAAAAACTGTTTTTT
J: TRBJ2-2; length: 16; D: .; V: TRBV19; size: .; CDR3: CASSFVTGTNTGELFF; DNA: TGTGCCAGTAGTTTCGTTACCGGGACGAACACCGGGGAGCTGTTTTTT
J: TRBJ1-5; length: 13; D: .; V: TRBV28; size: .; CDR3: CASSLISGGPQHF; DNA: TGTGCCAGCAGTTTAATCTCAGGAGGGCCCCAGCATTTT
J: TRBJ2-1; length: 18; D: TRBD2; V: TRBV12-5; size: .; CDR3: CASGLNRWASGGDNEQFF; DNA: TGTGCTAGTGGTTTGAATAGATGGGCTAGCGGGGGAGACAATGAGCAGTTCTTC
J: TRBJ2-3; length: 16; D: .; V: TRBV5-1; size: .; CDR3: CASSLSGGGEADTQYF; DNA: TGCGCCAGCAGCTTGTCGGGCGGAGGCGAGGCAGATACGCAGTATTTT
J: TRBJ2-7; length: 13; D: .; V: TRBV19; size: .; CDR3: CASSTDTYSRRHF; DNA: TGTGCCAGTAGTACCGACACCTACAGTCGTAGGCACTTC
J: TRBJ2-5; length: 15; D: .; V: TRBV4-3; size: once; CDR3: CASSHLVAAQETQYF; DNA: TGCGCCAGCAGCCACCTGGTAGCGGCGCAAGAGACCCAGTACTTC
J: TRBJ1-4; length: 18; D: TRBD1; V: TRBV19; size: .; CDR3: CARLSVPGGAATNEKLFF; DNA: TGTGCCAGACTTTCGGTCCCAGGGGGCGCTGCAACTAATGAAAAACTGTTTTTT
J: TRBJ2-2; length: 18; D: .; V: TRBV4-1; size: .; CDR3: CASSQDWGGVGDTGELFF; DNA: TGCGCCAGCAGCCAAGATTGGGGCGGGGTGGGGGACACCGGGGAGCTGTTTTTT
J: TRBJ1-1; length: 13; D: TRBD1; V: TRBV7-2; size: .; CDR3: CASSTTGVTEAFF; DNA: TGTGCCAGCAGCACCACAGGGGTAACTGAAGCTTTCTTT
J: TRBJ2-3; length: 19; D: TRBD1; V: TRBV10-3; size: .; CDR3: CAISESIQLQGELTDTQYF; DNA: TGTGCCATCAGTGAGTCGATCCAGTTACAGGGGGAACTCACAGATACGCAGTATTTT
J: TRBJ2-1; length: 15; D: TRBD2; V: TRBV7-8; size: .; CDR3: CASSFLAGSYNEQFF; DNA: TGTGCCAGCAGCTTCTTAGCGGGGAGCTACAATGAGCAGTTCTTC
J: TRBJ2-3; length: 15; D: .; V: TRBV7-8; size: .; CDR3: CASSFAGSVADTQYF; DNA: TGTGCCAGCAGCTTTGCGGGGAGTGTCGCAGATACGCAGTATTTT
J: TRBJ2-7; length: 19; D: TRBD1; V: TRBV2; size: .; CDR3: CASTESGTGGLPFNYEQYF; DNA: TGTGCCAGCACCGAATCCGGGACAGGGGGCCTTCCTTTTAACTACGAGCAGTACTTC
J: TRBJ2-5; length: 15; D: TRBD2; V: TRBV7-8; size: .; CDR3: CASSLSGEGQETQYF; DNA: TGTGCCAGCAGCTTATCGGGGGAGGGGCAAGAGACCCAGTACTTC
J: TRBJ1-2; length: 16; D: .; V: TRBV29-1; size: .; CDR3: CSIAPRAASANYGYTF; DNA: TGCAGTATTGCCCCCAGGGCCGCTTCAGCTAACTATGGCTACACCTTC
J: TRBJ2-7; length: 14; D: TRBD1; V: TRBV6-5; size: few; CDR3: CASSTRDRSYEQYF; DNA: TGTGCCAGCAGCACAAGGGACAGATCCTACGAGCAGTACTTC
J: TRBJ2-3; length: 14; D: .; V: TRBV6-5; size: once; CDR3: CASSDYSSTDTQYF; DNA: TGTGCCAGCAGCGATTACTCTAGCACAGATACGCAGTATTTT
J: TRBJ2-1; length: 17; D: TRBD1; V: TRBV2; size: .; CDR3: CASSDGMGQGTWNEQFF; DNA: TGTGCCAGCAGTGATGGTATGGGACAGGGAACTTGGAATGAGCAGTTCTTC
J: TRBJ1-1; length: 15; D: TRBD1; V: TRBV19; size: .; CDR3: CASSTRQGANTEAFF; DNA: TGTGCCAGTAGTACGCGACAGGGTGCGAACACTGAAGCTTTCTTT
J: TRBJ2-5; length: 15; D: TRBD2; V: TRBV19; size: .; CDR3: CASSIRGLARETQYF; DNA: TGTGCCAGTAGTATCAGGGGACTAGCAAGGGAGACCCAGTACTTC